This TCR beta chain was captured by sequencing in a study of cytomegalovirus exposure and HLA in healthy donors. On the study more broadly: There were some 400 genotyped donors. Of these, roughly 80% fell in the genetic ancestry cluster associated with self-reported Caucasian donors. Study outcomes and limitations: Per a prior analysis, the majority of TCR beta V segments were productive roughly 90% or roughly 30% of the time. Analyses of presence and absence presupposed an approximately uniform sequencing depth across donors. It is likely that the observed cluster of highly shared sequence variants was a sequencing artifact.

The CDR3 loop spans 15 amino acids. Germline V gene sequence: CDR1 SGDLS, CDR2 YYNGEE. Trimming cost V 0 bases and J 4 bases, with 13 bases left between them. Primers: 60 Vbeta forward and 13 Jbeta reverse. The assay was immunoSEQ multiplex PCR, and TCRdb's table has in-frame clones only and misses some. In the table there are about 120,000 clones, over 70% of which are singletons. Worth noting for this clone: Its antigen remains unidentified.

The sequencing input was PBMCs. This receptor was identified in a woman aged 18-35 years in good health and CMV-seronegative. The chain recombines TRBV9 with TRBJ1-2; no firm D call. CDR3 coding DNA: TGTGCCAGCAGCGTAGAAGTACAGCCCATCTATGGCTACACCTTC. Translation: CASSVEVQPIYGYTF.